One and the same sample provided the 26 T cell receptor beta chains below, sequenced in a study of blood T cells in healthy people across ages (dated by TCRdb to about 2015). The receptor library was made with 5' RACE. Sequenced on an Illumina HiSeq 2500. The second PCR ran for about 7 to 11 cycles and used a J-beta primer mix along with a sample-barcoded 5' primer. TCRdb redid the processing of the public reads, applying fastp at Q25 and MiXCR, and retained in-frame beta chains. For every CDR3 protein sequence, its rows merge into one entry that carries the most common genes and DNA. The sample table contains about 720,000 distinct CDR3 sequences; only one count was recorded for about 20% of them. Roughly 22% of the sample rests with the top ten. The specimen was blood. The receptors derive from a man aged 65 to 79 in good health.

This clonotype was seen repeatedly, ten times or more. The CDR3 reads CATSDWGRSSGETQYF. The CDR3 coding sequence is TGTGCCACCAGTGATTGGGGTAGAAGTTCTGGCGAGACCCAGTACTTC. This rearrangement joins TRBV24-1 to TRBJ2-5; D not certain. Between the trimmed V and J ends, which lost 2 bases and 5 bases, there was a span of 17 bases. Germline CDR1 and CDR2: KGHDR and SFDVKD. The CDR3 is made up of 16 amino acids.

This clonotype has a single count. Its ends do not fully match the called genes, so a read error is possible. This chain links TRBV18 with TRBJ2-3; a weak D match, TRBD2 (6 bases). CDR1 and CDR2 from the germline V gene are KGHSH and LQKENI. The CDR3 runs 14 residues. The CDR3 here is CASPPGRSSDTQYF. CDR3 in DNA: TGTGCCAGCCCACCGGGGAGGTCGTCAGATACGCAGTATTTT.

V gene TRBV20-1 combines with J gene TRBJ2-4; 10 bases line up with TRBD1. Trimming at V came to 0 bases and at J to 5 bases, leaving 7 bases not matched to a gene. From germline, CDR1 is DFQATT and CDR2 SNEGSKA (reference sequence). There are 16 residues in the CDR3. The CDR3 DNA is TGCAGTGCTAGAGATTGGGGGACAGGGGATGAAAACATTCAGTACTTC. This codes for CSARDWGTGDENIQYF.

This chain uses TRBV24-1 with TRBJ2-3; 7 bases fit TRBD2. Germline V gene lookup returns CDR1 KGHDR and CDR2 SFDVKD. The junction had 8 bases not matched to a gene; V was cut back by 3 bases and J by 3 bases. The CDR3 extends over 16 amino acids. This chain's CDR3 is CATSDPRGGGTDTQYF. CDR3 in DNA: TGTGCCACCAGTGATCCCCGCGGCGGGGGTACAGATACGCAGTATTTT.

In its sample, this clonotype was seen a few times. The chain is built from TRBV29-1 and TRBJ1-1; TRBD1 matches at 7 bases. This CDR3 contains 13 residues. CDR1 and CDR2 from the germline V gene are SQVTM and ANQGSEA. With 7 bases clipped from V and 0 bases from J, the junction kept 5 bases outside the gene matches. The CDR3 DNA follows: TGCAGCGCCTCGGGACAGTTGAACACTGAAGCTTTCTTT. This gives the protein CSASGQLNTEAFF.

This clonotype has just a few counts. The chain employs TRBV7-2 and TRBJ2-3, with D tentatively TRBD2 (6 bases). Per the germline V gene, CDR1 is SGHTA and CDR2 is FQGNSA. Trimming cost V 5 bases and J 2 bases, with 14 bases left between them. This CDR3 spans 15 amino acids. CDR3 coding DNA: TGTGCCAGCAGCCCTACTAGCATCAACACAGATACGCAGTATTTT. This translates into CASSPTSINTDTQYF.

This clonotype was counted ten times or more. Here the CDR3 DNA reads TGTGCCAGCTCACCGAGGACTAGCGGGAGAAATGAGCAGTTCTTC. This translates into CASSPRTSGRNEQFF. The gene calls are TRBV18 and TRBJ2-7; the match to TRBD2 covers 13 bases. The J call could be wrong; TRBJ2-1 is a better fit for the DNA end. The CDR3 is made up of 15 amino acids. The germline V gene has CDR1 KGHSH and CDR2 LQKENI.

This clonotype occurred a few times. The chain joins TRBV11-1 to TRBJ1-5; TRBD1 aligns across 9 bases. Germline V lookup: CDR1 SGHAT, CDR2 FQDESV (reference sequence). The length of the CDR3 is 15 residues. The trim removed 5 bases at V and 5 bases at J, leaving 7 bases unmatched. The CDR3 sequence is CASSPGQGTHQPQHF. The CDR3 bases are TGTGCCAGCAGCCCGGGACAGGGTACTCATCAGCCCCAGCATTTT.

J is TRBJ2-7 and V is TRBV25-1; 7 nucleotides line up with TRBD2. Trimming took 3 bases from V and 1 from J; bases not matched to a gene: 3. The CDR3 is made up of 14 amino acids. Germline V gene sequence: CDR1 MGHDK, CDR2 SYGVNS. The CDR3 DNA follows: TGTGCCAGCAGTGAGTGGACTAGTTCCTACGAGCAGTACGTC. Protein product: CASSEWTSSYEQYV.

The gene calls are TRBV28 and TRBJ1-5; D is perhaps TRBD1 (5 bases). The V gene lost 8 bases and the J gene lost 2 bases, with 19 bases spanning the gap. CDR3 length equals 16 residues. Germline V CDR1 and CDR2: MDHEN, SYDVKM. The CDR3 loop is CASAPAGGVGNQPQHF. The CDR3 DNA is TGTGCCAGCGCCCCCGCGGGGGGGGTAGGCAATCAGCCCCAGCATTTT.

This clonotype was seen more than once but under ten times. V gene TRBV7-9 combines with J gene TRBJ1-2; maybe TRBD1 (5 bases). The germline V and J ends were trimmed by 5 bases and 4 bases, with 14 bases remaining between them. From germline, CDR1 is SEHNR and CDR2 FQNEAQ (reference sequence). The CDR3 loop spans 14 amino acids. CDR3: CASSPPPGGYGYTF. The CDR3, as DNA: TGTGCCAGCAGCCCGCCGCCGGGGGGCTATGGCTACACCTTC.

This clonotype was seen a few times. The J gene is TRBJ2-5, the V gene TRBV7-6; 9 positions agree with TRBD2. This CDR3 region has 17 residues. Per germline, CDR1 SGHVS and CDR2 FNYEAQ. V trimming: 7 bases; J trimming: 2 bases; junction bases outside the gene matches: 14. The CDR3 reads CASTGTLLAGVQETQYF. The CDR3 coding sequence is TGTGCCAGCACCGGGACCCTTTTAGCGGGAGTGCAAGAGACCCAGTACTTC.

The table lists this clonotype with a few counts. A read error may account for a junction end that differs from germline. The gene calls are TRBV5-5 and TRBJ2-5; the D gene is possibly TRBD2 (6 bases). Germline CDR1 and CDR2: SGHKS and YYEKEE (reference sequence). This CDR3 has 11 amino acids. Here the CDR3 DNA reads TGTGCCAGCAGCTTGGGGCGGGGTCGGTTCTTC. Its protein is CASSLGRGRFF.

This rearrangement joins TRBV7-9 to TRBJ1-1, with D perhaps TRBD1 (6 bases). Germline CDR1 SEHNR, CDR2 FQNEAQ (reference sequence). This CDR3 has 16 residues. The germline V and J ends were trimmed by 2 bases and 3 bases, with 16 bases remaining between them. This CDR3 reads CASSLTVGAGDTEAFF. DNA for the CDR3: TGTGCCAGCAGCTTAACGGTGGGGGCGGGTGACACTGAAGCTTTCTTT.

This rearrangement joins TRBV15 to TRBJ1-2; possible D gene TRBD1, 6 bases. The length of the CDR3 is 14 residues. CDR1 LNHNV and CDR2 YYDKDF come from the germline V gene (reference sequence). Trimming removed 0 bases at V and 13 bases at J, with 18 bases between. The CDR3, as DNA: TGTGCCACCAGCAGAGATTTTTTAAGGGAGGGGGTCACCTTC. Its protein is CATSRDFLREGVTF.

This clonotype was counted many times. The chain has TRBV28 and TRBJ2-7, with 10 bases lining up with TRBD1. The CDR3 is made up of 15 amino acids. V gave up 4 bases and J gave up 3 bases; unmatched junction bases: 6. Germline V gene lookup returns CDR1 MDHEN and CDR2 SYDVKM. The CDR3 sequence: CASSSRQGARYEQYF. CDR3 in DNA: TGTGCCAGCAGTTCTAGACAGGGGGCACGCTACGAGCAGTACTTC.

The chain is built from TRBV2 and TRBJ2-5; D may be TRBD2 (5 bases). The DNA end lines up better with TRBJ2-1; the J call may be wrong. Germline CDR1 is SNHLY and CDR2 is FYNNEI. CDR3 size: 13 residues. The CDR3: CASSAIQDSEQFF. As DNA, the CDR3 is TGTGCCAGCAGTGCGATCCAGGACTCTGAGCAGTTCTTC.

This chain connects TRBV12-3 or TRBV12-4 to TRBJ1-1; D is ambiguous. Trimming left V 5 bases short and J 1 base short, with 14 bases between. CDR3 length: 15 amino acids. The CDR3 DNA follows: TGTGCCAGCAGTCCCCGGATTGGAGAGAACACTGAAGCTTTCTTT. It codes for CASSPRIGENTEAFF.

The chain joins TRBV3-1 to TRBJ1-1, with D maybe TRBD1 (5 bases). V was pared by 2 bases and J by 4 bases, with 11 bases between. Germline-derived CDR1 and CDR2 are LGHDT and YNNKEL (reference sequence). CDR3 size: 14 residues. The chain's CDR3 is CASSQRKGATEAFF. The CDR3 region has the DNA TGTGCCAGCAGCCAAAGGAAAGGGGCCACTGAAGCTTTCTTT.

This chain uses TRBV4-3 with TRBJ2-2, with TRBD2 as a possible D gene (5 bases). The CDR3 consists of 13 residues. Germline V CDR1 and CDR2: LGHNA, YSLEER. V lost 5 bases, J lost 7 bases, and 11 bases lay in between. CDR3 sequence reads: CASSYSGVGELFF. The DNA of the CDR3 is TGCGCCAGCAGCTACAGCGGAGTCGGGGAGCTGTTTTTT.

The V and J genes are TRBV19 and TRBJ1-2, with D hard to call. CDR3 length equals 12 residues. CDR1 is LNHDA, CDR2 SQIVND, per germline (reference sequence). Trimming pared 6 bases from V and 8 bases from J, leaving 13 bases between. The CDR3 region is CASSDGEFGYTF. CDR3 DNA: TGTGCCAGTAGCGACGGCGAATTCGGCTACACCTTC.

The chain employs TRBV20-1 and TRBJ1-4; 11 positions match TRBD1. Trimming at V came to 3 bases and at J to 15 bases, leaving 9 bases not matched to a gene. The germline V gene has CDR1 DFQATT and CDR2 SNEGSKA (reference sequence). The CDR3 covers 13 residues. The CDR3 region is CSARPSGQGVVFF. CDR3 in DNA: TGCAGTGCTAGGCCCTCGGGACAGGGGGTGGTGTTTTTT.

This clonotype was recorded a few times. The V call is TRBV30, the J call TRBJ1-1; a possible D gene is TRBD1 (5 bases). The CDR3 has 15 residues. V was shortened by 2 bases and J by 4 bases, with 17 bases between the two germline ends. Germline V lookup: CDR1 GTSNPN, CDR2 SVGIG (reference sequence). The CDR3 DNA reads TGTGCCTGGAGTATTCCAGGGTACCTGGGCACTGAAGCTTTCTTT. Its protein product is CAWSIPGYLGTEAFF.

This clonotype turned up a few times. The V gene is TRBV4-1, the J gene TRBJ1-1; TRBD1 might be the D (6 bases). Trimming cost V 3 bases and J 5 bases, with 10 bases left between them. Germline V lookup: CDR1 MGHRA, CDR2 YSYEKL. The CDR3 spans 13 residues. The CDR3 here is CASSHAGVTEAFF. The CDR3 DNA reads as TGCGCCAGCAGCCATGCAGGGGTAACTGAAGCTTTCTTT.

This clonotype was observed a handful of times. The chain employs TRBV2 and TRBJ2-3; maybe TRBD2 (6 bases). The CDR3 is 15 residues long. The germline V gene has CDR1 SNHLY and CDR2 FYNNEI. V was pared by 7 bases and J by 0 bases, with 14 bases between. In DNA, the CDR3 is TGTGCCAGCATTTCCGGGACTTTTAGCACAGATACGCAGTATTTT. This sequence encodes CASISGTFSTDTQYF.

This clonotype was counted between two and nine times. The gene calls are TRBV12-3 or TRBV12-4 and TRBJ1-5; D is undetermined. The CDR3 has 14 residues. The V end lost 3 bases, the J end lost 4 bases, and 10 bases lay between the germline ends. DNA of the CDR3: TGTGCCAGCAGTTTTGGGCAGCTTAATCAGCCCCAGCATTTT. Translating gives CASSFGQLNQPQHF.